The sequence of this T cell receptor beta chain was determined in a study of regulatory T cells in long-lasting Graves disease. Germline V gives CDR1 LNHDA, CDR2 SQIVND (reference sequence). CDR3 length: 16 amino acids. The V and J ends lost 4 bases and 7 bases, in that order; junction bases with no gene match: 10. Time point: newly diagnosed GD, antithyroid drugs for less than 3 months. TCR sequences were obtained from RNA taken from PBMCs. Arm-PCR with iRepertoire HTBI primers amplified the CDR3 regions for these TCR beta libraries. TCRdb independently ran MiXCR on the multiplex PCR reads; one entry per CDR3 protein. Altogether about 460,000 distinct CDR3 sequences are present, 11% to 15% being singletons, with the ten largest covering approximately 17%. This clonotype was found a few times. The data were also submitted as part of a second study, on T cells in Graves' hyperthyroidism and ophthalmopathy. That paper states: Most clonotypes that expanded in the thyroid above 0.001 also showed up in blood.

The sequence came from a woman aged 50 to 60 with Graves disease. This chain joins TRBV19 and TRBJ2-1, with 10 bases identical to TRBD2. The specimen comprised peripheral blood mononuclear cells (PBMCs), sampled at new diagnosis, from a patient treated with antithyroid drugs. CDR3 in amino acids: CASSTSSGRALNEQFF. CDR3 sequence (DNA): TGTGCCAGTAGTACCTCCAGCGGGAGGGCCCTAAATGAGCAGTTCTTC.